What follows describes a single TCR beta chain. The antigen it recognizes is unknown. No much larger clonotype is one base removed from it; base qualities were not supplied. The TCR beta CDR3 regions were amplified from RNA transcripts. The TCR CDR3 was subjected to a first round of RT-PCR using the HTBI primer set and the Qiagen OneStep RT-PCR kit. A second multiplex PCR round built the libraries, followed by size selection and purification. The libraries were sequenced on an Illumina HiSeq2000 using paired-end 100 bp reads. In the authors' own workflow: SOAPnuke was used to process the raw data, throwing out any read that contained adapters or uncalled bases, had a mean Phred below 15, or lacked an exact constant-primer or identifier match. High-quality paired reads were merged using COPE v1.2.5, and each unique nucleotide sequence was defined as a clonotype. MiTCR v1.1 was used to align the clonotypes against IMGT TRBV, TRBD and TRBJ reference segments. The analysis was restricted to V-J combinations with a frequency above 0.0001, which together covered just over 98% of the repertoires. A TCS score was defined as the ratio between F50 (clonal expansion) and ExV (chaos), using BLOSUM62-based TCRdist between CDR3 peptides within each V-J. Welch's t-statistics and random forest reduced 500 to 550 V-J features to around 14, which were used in a naive Bayes classifier (R e1071). TCRdb reworked the public reads: Q25 trimming with fastp, MiXCR clone assembly, productive beta chains retained. Each CDR3 protein appears once, grouped with its most common genes and DNA. The V and J calls follow TCRdb's processing rather than the paper's. Present in this sample are about 560,000 distinct CDR3 sequences, about 14% of which were seen just once. About 15% of the sample belongs to the ten largest clones.

The sample is drawn from a study of T cells in Graves' hyperthyroidism and ophthalmopathy (dated by TCRdb to the late 2010s). Some background on the complete study: Peripheral blood samples were taken at the time of initial diagnosis, prior to any treatment. To identify TCR V-J signatures that set the groups apart, the researchers used a discovery cohort of roughly 100 patients, made up of some 41 with Graves' ophthalmopathy and some 60 with stable Graves' hyperthyroidism. An independent validation cohort of fewer than 20 hyperthyroidism patients and approximately 15 patients who later progressed to ophthalmopathy tested prospective prediction of ophthalmopathy. The 90 or so discovery patients were randomly split 7:3 into training and test sets. The study also compared thyroid tissue and blood T-cell repertoires from several Graves' hyperthyroidism patients. Once sampling was done, hyperthyroidism patients were given methimazole at a starting dose of 30 mg daily, whereas ophthalmopathy patients were given high-dose intravenous methylprednisolone. TCR Vbeta CDR3 sequencing of 120 to 150 peripheral blood samples (more than 40 ophthalmopathy, 75 to 80 hyperthyroidism and around 17 progressor patients) is reported in the paper. What the study reported, not specific to this receptor: Most expanded thyroid clonotypes (frequency above 0.001) were also detected in blood, suggesting blood repertoires may reflect thyroid immune responses. In validation, the model predicted progression to ophthalmopathy a median of around 6.5 months before onset, with approximately 70% sensitivity and just under 75% specificity. Sample size was not statistically predetermined, and blinding of investigators to group allocation was not performed. Ophthalmopathy was separated from stable hyperthyroidism by a 13 V-J signature model, with over 85% sensitivity and about 81% specificity obtained in cross-validation and 80%/75% obtained in testing.

A patient counted as having stable Graves' hyperthyroidism if no progression to ophthalmopathy occurred over 18 months of follow-up. Hyperthyroidism patients were newly diagnosed, had a disease duration of under 2 months, and were aged 18 to 65 years. Exclusion was applied to patients with uncontrolled infections, other autoimmune diseases, pregnancy or lactation. Clinical symptoms, serum thyroxine and TRAb, thyroid ultrasound, and orbital computed tomography formed the basis for the diagnoses. PBMCs were isolated from approximately 10 ml of fresh peripheral blood by Ficoll-Paque density gradient centrifugation. Total RNA was extracted using Trizol reagent, and RNA quality was assessed on an Agilent 2100 Bioanalyzer. The sequence derives from a woman in her forties with Graves' hyperthyroidism. The sample consisted of blood.

The CDR3 here reads CASQRTGRLYGYTF. In nucleotide form, the sequence is TGTGCCAGCCAGAGGACAGGGCGGCTCTATGGCTACACCTTC. The rearranged segments are TRBV12-3 or TRBV12-4 and TRBJ1-2; 8 central bases correspond to TRBD1. From the cysteine up to the phenylalanine, the CDR3 has a length of 14 residues. Only the CDR3 DNA is retained, 42 bases long and in frame from the first base. V is pruned by 8 bases and J by 4 bases, leaving 9 bases of the junction without a gene match.